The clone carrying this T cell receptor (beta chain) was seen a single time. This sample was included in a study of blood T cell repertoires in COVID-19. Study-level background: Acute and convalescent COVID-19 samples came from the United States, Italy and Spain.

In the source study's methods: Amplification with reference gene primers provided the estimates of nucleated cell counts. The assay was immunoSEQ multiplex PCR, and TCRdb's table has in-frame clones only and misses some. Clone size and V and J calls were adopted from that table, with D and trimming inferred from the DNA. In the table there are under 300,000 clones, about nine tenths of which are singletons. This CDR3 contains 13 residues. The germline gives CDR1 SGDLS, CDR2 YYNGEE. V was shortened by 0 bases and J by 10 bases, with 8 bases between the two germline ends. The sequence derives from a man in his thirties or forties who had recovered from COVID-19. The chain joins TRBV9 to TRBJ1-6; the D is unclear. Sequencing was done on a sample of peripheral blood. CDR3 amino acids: CASSVEAISPLHF. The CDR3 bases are TGTGCCAGCAGCGTAGAAGCCATCTCACCCCTCCACTTT.